The clone carrying this T cell receptor beta chain was seen more than once but under ten times. Its antigen remains unidentified. The data were obtained in a study of OX40 agonist ivuxolimab in advanced cancers. About the research overall: In this trial design, patients received ivuxolimab intravenously at 0.01 to 10 mg/kg every 2 weeks. Findings and limits, study-wide: CD4+ T cells averaged fewer expanded clones than CD8+ T cells. The study observed clonal expansion of CD4+ and CD8+ blood T cells by week 6 at 0.1 to 3.0 mg/kg.

Samples were taken at baseline and on day 1 of cycles 4 and 7. Sequenced by immunoSEQ multiplex PCR; TCRdb stores in-frame clones only, minus some. The sample comprises approximately 72,000 clones, almost 90% of which are singletons, and approximately 0.86% rests with the top ten. This receptor was obtained from an adult with an advanced solid tumor such as melanoma, head and neck, liver or kidney cancer. The material was CD4+ or CD8+ T cells sorted from blood, obtained in a trial of the OX40 agonist ivuxolimab.

The CDR3 loop reads CASSYSRVYNEQFF. In nucleotides, the CDR3 is TGTGCCAGCAGTTACTCGAGGGTCTACAATGAGCAGTTCTTC. The chain links TRBV6-6 to TRBJ2-1, with a weak D call TRBD2 (5 bases). Trimming removed 0 bases from V and 3 bases from J, with 6 bases in between. The CDR3 contains 14 residues. From germline, CDR1 is MNHNY and CDR2 SVGAGI (reference sequence).